Below are 16 T cell receptor beta chains sequenced from a single sample in a study of blood T cell repertoires in COVID-19. Sequenced by immunoSEQ multiplex PCR; TCRdb stores in-frame clones only, minus some. The profile shows a few hundred thousand clones, 86% of them singletons. Sequenced material: PBMCs or T cells enriched from blood (not recorded which). These receptors originate from a woman in her 40s with acute COVID-19.

The chain joins TRBV5-1 to TRBJ2-1; 9 bases match TRBD2. The CDR3 length is 15 residues. Losses at the gene ends were 7 bases for V and 9 bases for J; bases not matched to a gene: 14. Germline V CDR1 and CDR2: SGHRS, YFSETQ. CDR3: CASGKAAGGPIEQFF. The DNA for the CDR3 is TGCGCCAGCGGAAAAGCGGCGGGAGGGCCTATTGAGCAGTTCTTC.

The chain links TRBV4-3 to TRBJ1-5; D perhaps matches TRBD1 (5 bases). The germline gives CDR1 LGHNA, CDR2 YSLEER. The CDR3 runs 14 residues. V was cut by 0 bases and J by 8 bases, with 11 bases left in between. The CDR3 sequence: CASSQDRGFEPQHF. The CDR3 region has the DNA TGCGCCAGCAGCCAAGATCGGGGGTTCGAGCCCCAGCATTTT.

Notes on this clone: This sample includes further DNA sequences coding for the same CDR3. This sequence joins TRBV5-1 and TRBJ2-1; 9 nucleotides agree with TRBD2. This CDR3 comprises 17 residues. Germline V lookup: CDR1 SGHRS, CDR2 YFSETQ. J lost 5 bases, V lost 1 base, and 10 bases had no gene match. The CDR3 loop is CASSLKGGRAFDNEQFF. The CDR3 DNA follows: TGCGCCAGCAGCTTGAAGGGCGGGAGGGCCTTTGACAATGAGCAGTTCTTC.

The chain has TRBV5-1 and TRBJ2-1; TRBD1 is a possible D gene (5 bases). Per germline, CDR1 SGHRS and CDR2 YFSETQ. This CDR3 is 14 amino acids long. V was trimmed by 0 bases and J by 8 bases, leaving 12 bases between them. This chain's CDR3 is CASSLVRGLDEQFF. The DNA for the CDR3 is TGCGCCAGCAGCTTGGTAAGGGGTTTGGATGAGCAGTTCTTC.

This clone was recorded a few times. The CDR3 loop is CATRGLAGETQYF. Written as DNA, the CDR3 is TGTGCCACCAGGGGACTAGCTGGGGAGACCCAGTACTTC. The chain couples TRBV24-1 to TRBJ2-5; 9 positions agree with TRBD2. There are 13 residues in the CDR3. The ends lost 7 bases at V and 5 bases at J; junction bases unmatched: 4. Germline CDR1 KGHDR, CDR2 SFDVKD.

The chain employs TRBV29-1 and TRBJ2-1; the D gene is possibly TRBD2 (5 bases). CDR1 and CDR2 from the germline V gene are SQVTM and ANQGSEA. CDR3 size: 14 residues. V lost 4 bases to trimming and J lost 5 bases, with 15 bases between them. As DNA, the CDR3 is TGCAGCGTTGGACTACTTAAGGCGGACAATGAGCAGTTCTTC. Its protein is CSVGLLKADNEQFF.

The chain has TRBV28 and TRBJ2-3, with TRBD2 matching over 14 bases. CDR1 MDHEN and CDR2 SYDVKM come from the germline V gene. This CDR3 comprises 19 residues. V trimming: 3 bases; J trimming: 2 bases; junction bases outside the gene matches: 10. The CDR3 spells CASSFLTLGLAGATDTQYF. CDR3 in DNA: TGTGCCAGCAGTTTTCTCACCCTGGGACTAGCGGGAGCCACAGATACGCAGTATTTT.

The chain couples TRBV9 to TRBJ2-3, with 15 bases aligning to TRBD2. With 4 bases clipped from V and 1 base from J, the junction kept 10 bases outside the gene matches. This CDR3 spans 19 amino acids. The V gene's germline CDR1 is SGDLS and CDR2 YYNGEE. CDR3 DNA: TGTGCCAGCAGCTCAGGACTAGCGGGAGGGCCAAGCCGCACAGATACGCAGTATTTT. Amino acids: CASSSGLAGGPSRTDTQYF. Full variable domain (remainder filled in from reference TRBV9 and TRBJ2-3): DSGVTQTPKHLITATGQRVTLRCSPRSGDLSVYWYQQSLDQGLQFLIQYYNGEERAKGNILERFSAQQFPDLHSELNLSSLELGDSALYFCASSSGLAGGPSRTDTQYFGPGTRLTVL.

V and J are TRBV27 and TRBJ2-5, with TRBD2 matching over 8 bases. This CDR3 spans 16 amino acids. The germline V gene has CDR1 MNHEY and CDR2 SMNVEV (reference sequence). J lost 1 base, V lost 2 bases, and 6 bases had no gene match. The CDR3 is CASSLRGAGGQETQYF. For the CDR3, the DNA is TGTGCCAGCAGTTTACGGGGGGCGGGGGGCCAAGAGACCCAGTACTTC.

This clone came up a few times. The chain employs TRBV11-3 and TRBJ1-5; D ambiguous. V was clipped by 6 bases and J by 0 bases, with 15 bases between them. This CDR3 spans 16 amino acids. Germline values: CDR1 SGHNT, CDR2 YENEEA. The CDR3 reads CASSPEGGYSNQPQHF. The CDR3 nucleotides are TGTGCCAGCAGTCCCGAGGGAGGGTATAGCAATCAGCCCCAGCATTTT.

The chain employs TRBV10-2 and TRBJ1-5, with 9 bases that match TRBD1. This CDR3 is built from 14 residues. Germline lookup yields CDR1 WSHSY and CDR2 SAAADI. V was pared by 6 bases and J by 6 bases, with 6 bases of the junction left unmatched. CDR3 DNA sequence: TGCGCCAGCAGGGGACAGGGTTTGGGTCAGCCCCAGCATTTT. It translates to CASRGQGLGQPQHF.

The genes are TRBV19 and TRBJ1-1, with D maybe TRBD1 (6 bases). V was clipped by 6 bases and J by 0 bases, with 11 bases between them. Per the germline V gene, CDR1 is LNHDA and CDR2 is SQIVND (reference sequence). This CDR3 is built from 14 residues. The CDR3 DNA reads TGTGCCAGTAGACAGGGCAACATGAACACTGAAGCTTTCTTT. This gives the protein CASRQGNMNTEAFF.

This clone came up a few times. The chain links TRBV5-1 to TRBJ2-1; 13 bases align to TRBD2. The junction had 7 bases not matched to a gene; V was cut back by 3 bases and J by 4 bases. Germline CDR1 reads SGHRS; CDR2 reads YFSETQ. CDR3 length: 17 amino acids. The CDR3 loop is CASSYSGTSGVYNEQFF. The CDR3 DNA reads TGCGCCAGCAGCTATTCCGGGACTAGCGGGGTATACAATGAGCAGTTCTTC.

The V and J genes are TRBV10-3 and TRBJ1-1, with 11 bases matching TRBD1. V dropped 6 bases and J dropped 5; count of bases not matched to a gene: 2. CDR1 ENHRY and CDR2 SYGVKD come from the germline V gene. The CDR3 has 13 residues. The CDR3 region is CAIRGQGETEAFF. The CDR3 DNA reads TGTGCCATCAGGGGACAGGGGGAAACTGAAGCTTTCTTT.

This chain connects TRBV11-2 to TRBJ2-7, with D possibly TRBD1 on 6 matching bases. Per germline, CDR1 SGHAT and CDR2 FQNNGV. This CDR3 region has 13 residues. The V end lost 4 bases, the J end lost 1 base, and 8 bases lay between the germline ends. The CDR3 coding sequence is TGTGCCAGCAGCTATGGACAGTCCTACGAGCAGTACTTC. Translated: CASSYGQSYEQYF.

This rearrangement joins TRBV28 to TRBJ1-2, with 8 nucleotides matching TRBD1. J was trimmed by 4 bases and V by 7 bases; bases with no gene match: 11. Germline CDR1 and CDR2: MDHEN and SYDVKM. The CDR3 length is 15 residues. The CDR3 DNA follows: TGTGCCAGCACCTCAAACGGACAGGGACTCTATGGCTACACCTTC. Encoded protein: CASTSNGQGLYGYTF.